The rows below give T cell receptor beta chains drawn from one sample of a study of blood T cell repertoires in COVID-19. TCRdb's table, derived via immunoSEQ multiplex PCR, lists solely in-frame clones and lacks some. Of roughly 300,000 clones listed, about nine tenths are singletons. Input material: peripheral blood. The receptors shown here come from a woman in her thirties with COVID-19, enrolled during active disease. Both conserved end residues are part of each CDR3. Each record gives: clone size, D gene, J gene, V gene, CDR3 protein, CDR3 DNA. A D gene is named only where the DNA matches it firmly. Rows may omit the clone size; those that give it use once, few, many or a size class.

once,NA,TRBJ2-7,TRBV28,CASSTPTREQYF,TGTGCCAGCAGTACCCCCACGCGGGAGCAGTACTTC
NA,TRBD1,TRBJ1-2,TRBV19,CASSRPGTGGYGYTF,TGTGCCAGTAGTCGACCCGGGACAGGGGGCTATGGCTACACCTTC
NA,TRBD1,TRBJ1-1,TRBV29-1,CSVAPHRGGGMNTEAFF,TGCAGCGTTGCTCCCCACAGGGGCGGGGGGATGAACACTGAAGCTTTCTTT
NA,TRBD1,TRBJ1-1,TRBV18,CASSLGRTGSNTEAFF,TGTGCCAGCTCTCTAGGAAGGACAGGGAGTAACACTGAAGCTTTCTTT
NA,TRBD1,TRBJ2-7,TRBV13,CASSLTGQGNYEQYF,TGTGCCAGCAGCTTAACGGGACAGGGGAACTACGAGCAGTACTTC
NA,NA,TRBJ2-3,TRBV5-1,CASGEGWAVDTQYF,TGCGCCAGCGGCGAGGGTTGGGCCGTAGATACGCAGTATTTT
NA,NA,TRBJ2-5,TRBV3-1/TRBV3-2,CASSQDGRLPVPETQYF,TGTGCCAGCAGCCAAGATGGGAGGCTACCTGTGCCGGAGACCCAGTACTTC
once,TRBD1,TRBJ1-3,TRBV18,CASSPGQNSGNTIYF,TGTGCCAGCTCGCCGGGACAGAACTCTGGAAACACCATATATTTT
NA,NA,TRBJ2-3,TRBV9,CASSATMWATDTQYF,TGTGCCAGCAGCGCGACTATGTGGGCCACAGATACGCAGTATTTT
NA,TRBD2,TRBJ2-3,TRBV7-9,CASSKLAGGFTDTQYF,TGTGCCAGCAGCAAACTAGCGGGGGGGTTCACAGATACGCAGTATTTT
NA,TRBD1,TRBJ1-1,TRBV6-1,CASSESRGRAEAFF,TGTGCCAGCAGTGAAAGCAGGGGGCGAGCTGAAGCTTTCTTT
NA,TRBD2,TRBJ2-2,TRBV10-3,CAISDLGRGIGELFF,TGTGCCATCAGTGACCTGGGGAGGGGTATCGGGGAGCTGTTTTTT
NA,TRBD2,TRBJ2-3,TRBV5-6,CASSLAGGEASTDTQYF,TGTGCCAGCAGCTTGGCCGGGGGGGAAGCCAGCACAGATACGCAGTATTTT
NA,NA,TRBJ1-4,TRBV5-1,CASSMDSTNEKLFF,TGCGCCAGCAGCATGGACAGCACTAATGAAAAACTGTTTTTT
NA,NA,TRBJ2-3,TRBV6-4,CASSAERRQYF,TGTGCCAGCAGTGCTGAGAGAAGACAGTATTTT
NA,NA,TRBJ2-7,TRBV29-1,CTDRGGLTYEQYF,TGCACCGACCGCGGGGGCCTAACCTACGAGCAGTACTTC
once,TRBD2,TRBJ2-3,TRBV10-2,CASSEGVAGAFTDTQYF,TGCGCCAGCAGTGAGGGGGTAGCGGGGGCCTTCACAGATACGCAGTATTTT
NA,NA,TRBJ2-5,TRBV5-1,CASSPGPRGQETQYF,TGCGCCAGCAGCCCGGGTCCCAGGGGCCAAGAGACCCAGTACTTC
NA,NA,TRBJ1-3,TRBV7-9,CASSSQGLTGNTIYF,TGTGCCAGCAGCTCCCAGGGGCTTACTGGAAACACCATATATTTT